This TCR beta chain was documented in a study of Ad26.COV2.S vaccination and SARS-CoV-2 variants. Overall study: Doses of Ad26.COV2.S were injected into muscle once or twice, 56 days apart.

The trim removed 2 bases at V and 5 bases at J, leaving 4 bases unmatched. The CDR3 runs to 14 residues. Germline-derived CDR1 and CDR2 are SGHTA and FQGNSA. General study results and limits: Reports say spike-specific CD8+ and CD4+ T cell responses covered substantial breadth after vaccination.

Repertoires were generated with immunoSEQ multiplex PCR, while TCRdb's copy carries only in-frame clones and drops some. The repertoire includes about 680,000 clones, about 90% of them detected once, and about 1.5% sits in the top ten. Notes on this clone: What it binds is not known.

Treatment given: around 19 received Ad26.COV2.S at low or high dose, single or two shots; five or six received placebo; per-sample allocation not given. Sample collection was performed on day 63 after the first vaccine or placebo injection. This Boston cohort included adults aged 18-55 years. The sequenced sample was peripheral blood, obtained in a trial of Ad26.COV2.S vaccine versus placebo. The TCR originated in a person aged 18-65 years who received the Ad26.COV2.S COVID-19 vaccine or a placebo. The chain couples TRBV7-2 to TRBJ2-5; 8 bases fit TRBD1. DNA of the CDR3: TGTGCCAGCAGCTTACTCGACAGGGGTGAGACCCAGTACTTC. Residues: CASSLLDRGETQYF.